This is a list of T cell receptor beta chains from one sample in a study of OX40 agonist ivuxolimab in advanced cancers. Data came from immunoSEQ multiplex PCR; TCRdb stores just in-frame clones and leaves some out. The sample includes tens of thousands of clones, around nine tenths of them seen just once. Sequencing used CD4+ or CD8+ T cells sorted from blood, obtained in a trial of the OX40 agonist ivuxolimab. Receptors originate from an adult with an advanced solid tumor such as melanoma, head and neck, liver or kidney cancer. Each CDR3 is given with its conserved first and last residue. A D gene is named only where the DNA matches it firmly. Some rows have no size entry. The others give once, few or many, or a class for an expanded clone.

TGTGCCAGCAGCTTAAGTGGTGTCTATGGCTACACCTTC | CASSLSGVYGYTF | TRBV7-2 | . | . | TRBJ1-2
TGCGCCAGCAGGGAAGGACGGCAGATGAGCACAGATACGCAGTATTTT | CASREGRQMSTDTQYF | TRBV5-1 | . | . | TRBJ2-3
TGTGCCAGCAGTCCGGGACAGGGCCATGGCTACACCTTC | CASSPGQGHGYTF | TRBV28 | TRBD1 | few | TRBJ1-2
TGTGCCAGCTCACCATCCGGGGGAAACGAAAAACTGTTTTTT | CASSPSGGNEKLFF | TRBV18 | . | . | TRBJ1-4
TGCGCCAGCAGCCAAGATCAAGCGAGATACGAGCAGTACTTC | CASSQDQARYEQYF | TRBV4-1 | . | once | TRBJ2-7
TGCGCCAGCAGCTTGGCCGTGGGGGCCTACGAGCAGTACTTC | CASSLAVGAYEQYF | TRBV5-1 | . | . | TRBJ2-7
TGTGCCAGCAGGGCAGCCCAAGAGACCCAGTACTTC | CASRAAQETQYF | TRBV6-5 | . | . | TRBJ2-5
TGTGCCAGCAGTTTATCAGGGGGGATATACGAGCAGTACTTC | CASSLSGGIYEQYF | TRBV27 | . | once | TRBJ2-7
TGTGCCAGCAGCTCTATAGGGACAGGTGGTACCGGGGAGCTGTTTTTT | CASSSIGTGGTGELFF | TRBV11-3 | TRBD1 | once | TRBJ2-2
TGTGCCAGCAGCCAAGGGACAGCCTTGGTGGGCTACAATGAGCAGTTCTTC | CASSQGTALVGYNEQFF | TRBV14 | . | once | TRBJ2-1
TGTGCCAGCTCCCACCAAAAGGCGGGGCAGACTGAAGCTTTCTTT | CASSHQKAGQTEAFF | TRBV18 | . | . | TRBJ1-1
TGCGCCAGCAGCTTGGAGGGGACAGCCTTCAACTATGGCTACACCTTC | CASSLEGTAFNYGYTF | TRBV5-1 | TRBD1 | . | TRBJ1-2
TGCGCCAGCAAGTTGATGGGTCAAGATACGCAGTATTTT | CASKLMGQDTQYF | TRBV4-1 | . | . | TRBJ2-3
TGTGCCAGCAAGGGCAGGGTAAATCAGCCCCAGCATTTT | CASKGRVNQPQHF | TRBV27 | . | . | TRBJ1-5
TGTGCCAGCAGCCCCCGGGACACTGTACACACAGATACGCAGTATTTT | CASSPRDTVHTDTQYF | TRBV14 | . | . | TRBJ2-3
TGTGCCAGCAGGGGGAGCACAGATACGCAGTATTTT | CASRGSTDTQYF | TRBV11-1 | . | . | TRBJ2-3
TGTGCCAGCAGCGCTCTAGGAGGAGCCAGTCATAATGAGCAGTTCTTC | CASSALGGASHNEQFF | TRBV6-4 | . | . | TRBJ2-1
TGTGCCAGCAGTTCCCCGACCAATCGGGGGAATGAGCAGTTCTTC | CASSSPTNRGNEQFF | TRBV28 | . | . | TRBJ2-1
TGCGCCAGCAGTGGGGGGACAGGGGTTTGGGCAGATACGCAGTATTTT | CASSGGTGVWADTQYF | TRBV10-2 | TRBD1 | . | TRBJ2-3
TGTGCCAGTACGGAGGGCGTCTACAATGAGCAGTTCTTC | CASTEGVYNEQFF | TRBV7-9 | . | . | TRBJ2-1
TGCGCCAGCAGTCCCGGGACAGGGGCAAGCACTGAAGCTTTCTTT | CASSPGTGASTEAFF | TRBV10-2 | TRBD1 | . | TRBJ1-1
TGTGCCAGCAGCTTAGTACAGGTCGGCGAGCAGTACTTC | CASSLVQVGEQYF | TRBV11-3 | . | . | TRBJ2-7
TGTGCCAGCAGCTTAGTTGAAGTCCAAGAGACCCAGTACTTC | CASSLVEVQETQYF | TRBV7-8 | . | . | TRBJ2-5
TGTGCCAGCAGCTTAACGGCAGGGAATCAGCCCCAGCATTTT | CASSLTAGNQPQHF | TRBV7-9 | . | . | TRBJ1-5
TGTGCCAGCAACCCGACTAGCGGGAGGGACTTTCCGGAGCAGTTCTTC | CASNPTSGRDFPEQFF | TRBV27 | TRBD2 | . | TRBJ2-1
TGTGTCAGAAGCTTTATGGGACAAAGCACCGGGGAGCTGTTTTTT | CVRSFMGQSTGELFF | TRBV7-5 | . | . | TRBJ2-2
TGTGCCATCAGCCTACAGGGCGGTGAGCAGTTCTTC | CAISLQGGEQFF | TRBV10-3 | . | . | TRBJ2-1
TGTGCCAGCAGCTCCGGGACAGGGCAAGGTTACGAGCAGTACTTC | CASSSGTGQGYEQYF | TRBV6-5 | TRBD1 | . | TRBJ2-7
TGTGCCAGCAGCCCCCCCGCAGGGGGTAATCAGCCCCAGCATTTT | CASSPPAGGNQPQHF | TRBV28 | TRBD1 | once | TRBJ1-5
TGTGCCAGCAGCCGAAATGGTGACAGGAATGAGCAGTTCTTC | CASSRNGDRNEQFF | TRBV11-2 | . | . | TRBJ2-1
TGTGCCAGCAGTGCACAGGGGCTAACAACTAATGAAAAACTGTTTTTT | CASSAQGLTTNEKLFF | TRBV7-8 | TRBD1 | . | TRBJ1-4
TGTGCCAGCAGCTTAGGACTAGCGGGAGTGGTAGAGCAGTTCTTC | CASSLGLAGVVEQFF | TRBV11-3 | TRBD2 | . | TRBJ2-1